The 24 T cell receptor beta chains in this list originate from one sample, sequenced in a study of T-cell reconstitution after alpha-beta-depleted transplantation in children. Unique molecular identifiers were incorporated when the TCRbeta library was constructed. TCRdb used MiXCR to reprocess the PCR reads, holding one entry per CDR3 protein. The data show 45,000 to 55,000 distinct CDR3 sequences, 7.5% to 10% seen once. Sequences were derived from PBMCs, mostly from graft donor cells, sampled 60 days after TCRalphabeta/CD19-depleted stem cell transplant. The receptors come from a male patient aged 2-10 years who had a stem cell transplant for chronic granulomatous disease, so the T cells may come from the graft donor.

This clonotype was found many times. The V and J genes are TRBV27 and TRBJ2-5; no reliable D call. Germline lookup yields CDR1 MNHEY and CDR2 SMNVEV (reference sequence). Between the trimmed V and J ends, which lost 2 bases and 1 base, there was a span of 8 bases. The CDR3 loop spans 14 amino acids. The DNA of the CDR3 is TGTGCCAGCAGTTTAACGGGCACCCAAGAGACCCAGTACTTC. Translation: CASSLTGTQETQYF.

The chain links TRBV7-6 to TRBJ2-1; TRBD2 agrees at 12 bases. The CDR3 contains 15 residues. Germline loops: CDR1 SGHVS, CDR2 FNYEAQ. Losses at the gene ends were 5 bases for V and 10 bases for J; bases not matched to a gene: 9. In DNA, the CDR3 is TGTGCCAGCAGCCCAAGACTAGCGGGAGAAGTAGAGCAGTTCTTC. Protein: CASSPRLAGEVEQFF.

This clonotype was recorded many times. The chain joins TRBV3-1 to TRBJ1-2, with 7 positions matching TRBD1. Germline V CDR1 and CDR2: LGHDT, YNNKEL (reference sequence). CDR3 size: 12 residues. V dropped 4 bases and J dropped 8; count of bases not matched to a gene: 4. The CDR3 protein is CASSRQGGGYTF. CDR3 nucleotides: TGTGCCAGCAGCCGACAGGGAGGGGGCTACACCTTC. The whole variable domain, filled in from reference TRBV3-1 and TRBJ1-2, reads DTAVSQTPKYLVTQMGNDKSIKCEQNLGHDTMYWYKQDSKKFLKIMFSYNNKELIINETVPNRFSPKSPDKAHLNLHINSLELGDSAVYFCASSRQGGGYTFGSGTRLTVV.

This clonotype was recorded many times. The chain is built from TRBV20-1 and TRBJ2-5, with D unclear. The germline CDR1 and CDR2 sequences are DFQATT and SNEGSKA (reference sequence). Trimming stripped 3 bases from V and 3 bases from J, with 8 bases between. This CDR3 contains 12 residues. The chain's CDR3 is CSASKIEETQYF. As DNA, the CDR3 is TGCAGTGCTAGTAAGATAGAAGAGACCCAGTACTTC.

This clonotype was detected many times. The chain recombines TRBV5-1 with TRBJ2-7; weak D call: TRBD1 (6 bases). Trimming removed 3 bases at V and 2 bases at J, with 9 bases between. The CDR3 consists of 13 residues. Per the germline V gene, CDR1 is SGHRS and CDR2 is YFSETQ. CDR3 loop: CASSWDKTYEQYF. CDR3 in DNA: TGCGCCAGCAGCTGGGACAAAACCTACGAGCAGTACTTC. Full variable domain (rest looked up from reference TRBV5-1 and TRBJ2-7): KAGVTQTPRYLIKTRGQQVTLSCSPISGHRSVSWYQQTPGQGLQFLFEYFSETQRNKGNFPGRFSGRQFSNSRSEMNVSTLELGDSALYLCASSWDKTYEQYFGPGTRLTVT.

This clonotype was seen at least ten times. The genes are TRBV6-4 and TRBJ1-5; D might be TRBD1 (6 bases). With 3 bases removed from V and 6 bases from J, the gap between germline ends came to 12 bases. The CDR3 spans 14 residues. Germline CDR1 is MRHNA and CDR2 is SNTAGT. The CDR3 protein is CASSEGTGRQPQHF. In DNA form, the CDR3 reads TGTGCCAGCAGTGAAGGTACAGGGCGTCAGCCCCAGCATTTT.

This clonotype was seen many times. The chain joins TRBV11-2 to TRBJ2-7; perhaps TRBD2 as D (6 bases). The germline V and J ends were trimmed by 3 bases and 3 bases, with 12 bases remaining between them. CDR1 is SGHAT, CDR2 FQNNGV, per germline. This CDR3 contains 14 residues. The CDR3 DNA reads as TGTGCCAGCAGCTTCGGAGGGATTGTCTACGAGCAGTACTTC. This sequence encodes CASSFGGIVYEQYF. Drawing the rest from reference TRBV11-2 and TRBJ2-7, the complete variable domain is EAGVAQSPRYKIIEKRQSVAFWCNPISGHATLYWYQQILGQGPKLLIQFQNNGVVDDSQLPKDRFSAERLKGVDSTLKIQPAKLEDSAVYLCASSFGGIVYEQYFGPGTRLTVT.

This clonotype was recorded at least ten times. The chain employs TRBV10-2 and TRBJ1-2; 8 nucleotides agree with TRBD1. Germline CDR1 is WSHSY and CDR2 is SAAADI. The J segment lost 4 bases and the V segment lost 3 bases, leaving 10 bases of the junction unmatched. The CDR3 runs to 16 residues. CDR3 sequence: CASSDRPGQGRYGYTF. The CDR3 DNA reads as TGCGCCAGCAGTGACCGGCCAGGACAGGGCCGCTATGGCTACACCTTC.

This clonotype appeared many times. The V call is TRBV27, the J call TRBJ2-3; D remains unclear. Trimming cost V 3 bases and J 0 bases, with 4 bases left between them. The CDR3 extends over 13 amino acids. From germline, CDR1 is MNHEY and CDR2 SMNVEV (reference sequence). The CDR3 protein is CASSFGSTDTQYF. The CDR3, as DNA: TGTGCCAGCAGTTTCGGGAGCACAGATACGCAGTATTTT.

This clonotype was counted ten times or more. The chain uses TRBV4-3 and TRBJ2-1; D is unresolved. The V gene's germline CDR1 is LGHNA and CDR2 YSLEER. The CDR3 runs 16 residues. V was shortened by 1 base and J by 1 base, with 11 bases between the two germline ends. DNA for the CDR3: TGCGCCAGCAGCCAAGCAGTCATCGGGTCCTACAATGAGCAGTTCTTC. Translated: CASSQAVIGSYNEQFF.

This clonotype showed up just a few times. CDR3 loop: CASSDGPYEQYF. CDR3 DNA: TGTGCCAGCAGCGACGGGCCCTACGAGCAGTACTTC. The chain uses TRBV28 and TRBJ2-7; D gene uncertain. The CDR3 is 12 residues long. Per germline, CDR1 MDHEN and CDR2 SYDVKM. V lost 6 bases to trimming and J lost 2 bases, with 8 bases between them.

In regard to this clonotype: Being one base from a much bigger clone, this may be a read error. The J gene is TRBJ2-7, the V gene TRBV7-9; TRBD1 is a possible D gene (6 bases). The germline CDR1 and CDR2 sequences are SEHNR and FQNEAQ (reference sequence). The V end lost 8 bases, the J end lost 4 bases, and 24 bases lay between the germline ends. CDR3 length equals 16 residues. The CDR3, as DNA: TGTGCCAGCGGCTCCCGCCCTGACAGGCCCGTTTACGAGCAGTACTTC. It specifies CASGSRPDRPVYEQYF.

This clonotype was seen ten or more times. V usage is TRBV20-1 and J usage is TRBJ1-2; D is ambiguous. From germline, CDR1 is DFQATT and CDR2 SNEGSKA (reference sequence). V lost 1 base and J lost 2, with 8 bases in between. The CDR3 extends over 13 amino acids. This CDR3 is CSARGSSNYGYTF. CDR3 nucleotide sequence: TGCAGTGCTAGAGGGAGTTCGAACTATGGCTACACCTTC.

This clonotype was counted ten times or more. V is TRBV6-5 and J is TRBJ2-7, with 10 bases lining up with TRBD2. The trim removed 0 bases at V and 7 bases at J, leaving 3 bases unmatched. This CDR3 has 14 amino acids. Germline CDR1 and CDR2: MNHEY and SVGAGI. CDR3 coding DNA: TGTGCCAGCAGTTACTCGGGACTAGCGTGGGAGCAGTACTTC. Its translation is CASSYSGLAWEQYF.

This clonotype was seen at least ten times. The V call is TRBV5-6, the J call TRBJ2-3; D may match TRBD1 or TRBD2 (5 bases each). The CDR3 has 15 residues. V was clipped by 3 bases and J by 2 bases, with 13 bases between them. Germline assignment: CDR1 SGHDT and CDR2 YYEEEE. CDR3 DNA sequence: TGTGCCAGCAGCTCGGGACCAACACACACAGATACGCAGTATTTT. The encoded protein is CASSSGPTHTDTQYF.

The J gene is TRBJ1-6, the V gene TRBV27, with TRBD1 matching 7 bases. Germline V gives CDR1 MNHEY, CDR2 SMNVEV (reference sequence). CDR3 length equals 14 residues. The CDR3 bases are TGTGGATCGGGACAGCAGAGGGGAATTTCACCCCTCCACTTT. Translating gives CGSGQQRGISPLHF.

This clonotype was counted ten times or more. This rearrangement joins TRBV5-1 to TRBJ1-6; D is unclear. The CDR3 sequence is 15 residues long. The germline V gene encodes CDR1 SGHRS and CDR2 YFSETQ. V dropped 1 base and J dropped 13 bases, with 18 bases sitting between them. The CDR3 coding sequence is TGCGCCAGCAGCTTGTTTGGCGGCAGCGAAGCCCCCCTCCACTTT. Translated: CASSLFGGSEAPLHF. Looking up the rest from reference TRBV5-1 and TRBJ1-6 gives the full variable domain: KAGVTQTPRYLIKTRGQQVTLSCSPISGHRSVSWYQQTPGQGLQFLFEYFSETQRNKGNFPGRFSGRQFSNSRSEMNVSTLELGDSALYLCASSLFGGSEAPLHFGNGTRLTVT.

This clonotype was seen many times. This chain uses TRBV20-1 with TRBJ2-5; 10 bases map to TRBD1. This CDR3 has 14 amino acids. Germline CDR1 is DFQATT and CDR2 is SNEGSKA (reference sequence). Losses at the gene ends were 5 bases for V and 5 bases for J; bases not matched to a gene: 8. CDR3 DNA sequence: TGCAGTGCTCAGACCGGGACAGGGGAGGAGACCCAGTACTTC. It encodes CSAQTGTGEETQYF.

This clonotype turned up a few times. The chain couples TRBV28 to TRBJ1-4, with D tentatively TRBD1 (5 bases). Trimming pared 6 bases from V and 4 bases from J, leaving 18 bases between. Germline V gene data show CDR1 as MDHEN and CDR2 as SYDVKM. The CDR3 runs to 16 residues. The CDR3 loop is CASRPLGLASNEKLFF. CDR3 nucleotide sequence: TGTGCCAGCAGGCCCCTGGGACTCGCGAGTAATGAAAAACTGTTTTTT.

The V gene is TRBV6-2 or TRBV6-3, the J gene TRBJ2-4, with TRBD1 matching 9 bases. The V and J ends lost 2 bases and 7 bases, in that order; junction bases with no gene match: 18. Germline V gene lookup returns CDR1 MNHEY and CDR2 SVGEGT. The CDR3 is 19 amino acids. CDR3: CASSYTPGQGAAVENIQYF. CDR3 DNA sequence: TGTGCCAGCAGTTACACTCCGGGACAGGGAGCTGCGGTAGAGAACATTCAGTACTTC.

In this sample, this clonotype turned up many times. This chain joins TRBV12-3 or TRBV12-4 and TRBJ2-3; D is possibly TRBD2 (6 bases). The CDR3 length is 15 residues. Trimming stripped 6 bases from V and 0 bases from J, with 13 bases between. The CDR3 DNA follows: TGTGCCAGCAGGTCTAAGGAGGGGAGCACAGATACGCAGTATTTT. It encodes CASRSKEGSTDTQYF.

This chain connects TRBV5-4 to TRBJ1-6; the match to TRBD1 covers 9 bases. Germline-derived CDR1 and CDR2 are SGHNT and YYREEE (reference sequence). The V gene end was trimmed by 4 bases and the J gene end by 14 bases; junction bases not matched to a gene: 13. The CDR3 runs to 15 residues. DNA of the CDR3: TGTGCCAGCAGCCCCGGACAGGGGACCTTTGGGGCCCTCCACTTT. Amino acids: CASSPGQGTFGALHF.

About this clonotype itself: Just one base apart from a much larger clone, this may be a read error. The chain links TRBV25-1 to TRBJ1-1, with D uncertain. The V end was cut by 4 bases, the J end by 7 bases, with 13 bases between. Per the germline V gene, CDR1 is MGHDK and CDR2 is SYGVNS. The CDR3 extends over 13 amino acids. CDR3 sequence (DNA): TGTGCCAGCAGTGTGCTCGATGGTCATGAAGCTTTCTTT. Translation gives CASSVLDGHEAFF. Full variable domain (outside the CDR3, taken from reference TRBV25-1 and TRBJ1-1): EADIYQTPRYLVIGTGKKITLECSQTMGHDKMYWYQQDPGMELHLIHYSYGVNSTEKGDLSSESTVSRIRTEHFPLTLESARPSHTSQYLCASSVLDGHEAFFGQGTRLTVV.

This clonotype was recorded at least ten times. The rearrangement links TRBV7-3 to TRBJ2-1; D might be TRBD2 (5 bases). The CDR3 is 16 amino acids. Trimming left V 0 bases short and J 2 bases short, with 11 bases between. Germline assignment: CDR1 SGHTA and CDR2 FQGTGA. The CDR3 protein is CASSLTGGLPYNEQFF. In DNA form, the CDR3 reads TGTGCCAGCAGCTTAACGGGCGGGTTACCCTACAATGAGCAGTTCTTC.